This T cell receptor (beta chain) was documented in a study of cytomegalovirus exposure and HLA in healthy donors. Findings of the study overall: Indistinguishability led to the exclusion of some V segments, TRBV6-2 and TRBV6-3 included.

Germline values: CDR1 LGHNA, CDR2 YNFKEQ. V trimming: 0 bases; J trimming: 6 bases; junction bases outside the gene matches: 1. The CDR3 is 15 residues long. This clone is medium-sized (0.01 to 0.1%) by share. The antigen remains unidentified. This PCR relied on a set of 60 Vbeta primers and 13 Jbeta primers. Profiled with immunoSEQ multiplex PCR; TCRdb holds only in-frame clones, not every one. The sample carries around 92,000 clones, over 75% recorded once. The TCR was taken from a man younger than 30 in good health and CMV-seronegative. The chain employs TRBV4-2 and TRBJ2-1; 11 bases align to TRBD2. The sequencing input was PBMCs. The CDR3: CASSQDSGGANEQFF. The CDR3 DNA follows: TGTGCCAGCAGCCAAGATAGCGGGGGGGCCAATGAGCAGTTCTTC.